This TCR beta chain appears in the sequencing data of a study of CD8 T cells in Susac syndrome. CD8+ and CD4+ T cells from blood underwent TCR beta sequencing, which was carried out in a high-throughput format. Purification of the CD8+ and CD4+ T cells relied on negative isolation, and TEMRA cells underwent FACS enrichment. This CDR3 comprises 16 residues. V was pared by 4 bases and J by 6 bases, with 19 bases between. Germline V lookup: CDR1 PRHDT, CDR2 FYEKMQ (reference sequence). With random hexamers, roughly 0.45 to 1 ug RNA was reverse transcribed. Via MiXCR, TCRdb re-called the immunoSEQ multiplex PCR reads, giving one row per CDR3 protein. The repertoire holds roughly 200,000 distinct CDR3 sequences, with approximately 96% as singletons.

This TCR was recovered from a human donor with multiple sclerosis. The gene calls are TRBV13 and TRBJ2-1, with D possibly being TRBD2 (6 bases). Sequences were obtained from CD4+ T cells from PBMCs. For the CDR3, the DNA is TGTGCCAGCAGCTCCCGAACCAGCGGGCCCACCAATGAGCAGTTCTTC. Encoded protein: CASSSRTSGPTNEQFF. Variable domain in full (rest from reference TRBV13 and TRBJ2-1): AAGVIQSPRHLIKEKRETATLKCYPIPRHDTVYWYQQGPGQDPQFLISFYEKMQSDKGSIPDRFSAQQFSDYHSELNMSSLELGDSALYFCASSSRTSGPTNEQFFGPGTRLTVL.